The clone carrying this TCR beta chain has just one count. The antigen is not known. This entry is derived from a study of lymphopenia after photon versus proton radiotherapy. Assay used: immunoSEQ multiplex PCR; TCRdb lists only in-frame clones, some missing. The repertoire consists of 65,000 to 75,000 clones, with around 87% occurring once and the leading ten covering 9.5% to 14%. Study observations and caveats: Larger post-nadir TCR diversity loss correlated inversely with survival in deceased patients. Photon-treated patients lost naive T cells and TCR diversity; proton-treated stayed stable. Post-nadir diversity loss with photons came from oligoclonal expansion, particularly CD8+ Temra cells.

Trimming pared 7 bases from V and 12 bases from J, leaving 27 bases between. CDR3 length equals 15 residues. Germline V gene lookup returns CDR1 MRHNA and CDR2 SNTAGT. The material was peripheral blood, obtained from a patient treated with proton-based radiotherapy. V gene TRBV6-4 combines with J gene TRBJ1-2, with D maybe TRBD1 (6 bases). This TCR came from a man of 80 years or more with esophageal cancer. CDR3 coding DNA: TGTGCCAGCAAATACTTTGGACAGCCCCTATGCGGAGACACCTTC. This encodes CASKYFGQPLCGDTF.